This TCR beta chain was identified during a study of OX40 agonist ivuxolimab in advanced cancers. Profiling relied on immunoSEQ multiplex PCR, and the TCRdb table lists in-frame clones only, not all of them. The sample includes about 69,000 clones, about four fifths seen only once; the top ten take under 3%. The CDR3 is 11 residues long. Trimming removed 1 base from V and 7 bases from J, with 3 bases in between. Germline loops: CDR1 SGHRS, CDR2 YFSETQ. This sequence joins TRBV5-1 and TRBJ2-1; D gene unclear. The source material was CD4+ or CD8+ T cells sorted from blood, sampled in a trial of the OX40 agonist ivuxolimab. This clonotype was sampled from an adult with an advanced solid tumor such as melanoma, head and neck, liver or kidney cancer. The CDR3 here is CASSLLNEQFF. The CDR3 DNA sequence: TGCGCCAGCAGCTTGTTGAATGAGCAGTTCTTC.